One and the same sample provided the 23 T cell receptor beta chains below, sequenced in a study of tissue T cells after allogeneic stem cell transplantation. Produced via immunoSEQ multiplex PCR; TCRdb's table is partial and in-frame only. The sample shows some 2,900 clones, about three fifths of them seen only once. This sample's time point: mouse harvest day 7 after allogeneic transplant. Each mouse received 10^7 T-cell-depleted marrow cells plus 10^6 splenic CD5+ T cells by tail vein. Specimen: gut tissue. The receptors originated from a female BALB/c mouse given C57BL/6 T cells with graft-versus-host disease after an allogeneic hematopoietic cell transplant.

With regard to this clone: Genes and germline are mouse. The CDR3 end lies 1 residue beyond the end of the read and is filled in from the germline J gene. This sequence joins TRBV15 and TRBJ2-5; TRBD2 matches 8 bases. Germline CDR1 reads SGHND; CDR2 reads FRSKSL. The CDR3 is 13 residues long. V lost 5 bases and J lost 6; bases outside the gene matches: 4. CDR3 loop: CASSRTGSDTQYF. The DNA read from the CDR3 is TGTGCCAGCAGTCGGACTGGGTCGGACACCCAGTAC.

For this clone: The gene names here belong to mouse. Sequencing ends 1 residue short of the CDR3 end; the germline J gene provides the rest. The chain joins TRBV19 to TRBJ2-7; D is unresolved. CDR1 FNHDT and CDR2 SITEND come from the germline V gene (reference sequence). The CDR3 contains 13 residues. The V end lost 3 bases, the J end lost 2 bases, and 9 bases lay between the germline ends. The CDR3 sequence: CASSKRLTYEQYF. Partial CDR3 DNA: TGTGCCAGCAGTAAAAGACTAACCTATGAACAGTAC.

Concerning this clone itself: Genes here carry mouse names. The read is 1 residue too short to cover the CDR3 end, so that end is filled in from the germline J gene. The chain combines TRBV15 with TRBJ2-5; 9 nucleotides align to TRBD2. Trimming cost V 2 bases and J 4 bases; bases outside gene matches: 1. CDR1 and CDR2 from the germline V gene are SGHND and FRSKSL. This CDR3 has 14 amino acids. CDR3 sequence reads: CASSLTGGKDTQYF. The CDR3 DNA, read in part, is TGTGCCAGCAGTTTAACTGGGGGGAAAGACACCCAGTAC.

As to this clone: Genes and germline are mouse. The read ends 1 residue before the CDR3 terminus; that terminus is restored from the germline J gene. The V gene is TRBV15, the J gene TRBJ2-3; D gene ambiguous. CDR3 length equals 12 residues. The V end lost 5 bases, the J end lost 0 bases, and 3 bases lay between the germline ends. Germline V gene lookup returns CDR1 SGHND and CDR2 FRSKSL. CDR3 sequence: CASSRSAETLYF. The covered CDR3 bases are TGTGCCAGCAGTCGTAGTGCAGAAACGCTGTAT.

This clone was found a few times. Gene names are the mouse ones. The read is 1 residue too short to cover the CDR3 end, so that end is filled in from the germline J gene. The J gene is TRBJ2-1, the V gene TRBV2; D may be TRBD1 (6 bases). Germline CDR1 is LGHNA and CDR2 is YSYQKL. Trimming took 4 bases from V and 1 from J, leaving 8 bases between them. CDR3 length equals 14 residues. CDR3 bases read: TGTGCCAGCAGCCTTCAGGGGAACTATGCTGAGCAGTTC. Residues: CASSLQGNYAEQF. The full CDR3 is CASSLQGNYAEQFF.

This clone has just one count. The genes are named according to mouse. Read coverage stops 1 residue before the CDR3 terminus; the germline J gene supplies the remainder. The gene calls are TRBV3 and TRBJ2-3; D call uncertain. This CDR3 is 13 amino acids long. Between the trimmed V and J ends, which lost 8 bases and 1 base, there was a span of 10 bases. CDR1 is SNHLY and CDR2 is FYNGKV in the germline V gene (reference sequence). CDR3: CASRQTGAETLYF. The DNA read from the CDR3 is TGTGCCAGCCGTCAGACGGGTGCAGAAACGCTGTAT.

To note about this clone: The germline and genes are mouse ones. The missing CDR3 end, 1 residue past where the read stops, is filled in from the germline J gene. V gene TRBV3 combines with J gene TRBJ1-1; D unclear. V was clipped by 2 bases and J by 0 bases, with 4 bases between them. From germline, CDR1 is SNHLY and CDR2 FYNGKV (reference sequence). The CDR3 spans 13 residues. The CDR3 is CASSLTANTEVFF. The sequenced CDR3 bases are TGTGCCAGCAGCTTAACAGCAAACACAGAAGTCTTC.

Only one count was recorded for this clone. Gene names are the mouse ones. The CDR3 extends 1 residue past the end of the read, so its final part is completed from the germline J gene. This chain uses TRBV16 with TRBJ1-1; D remains unclear. Germline V gene data show CDR1 as SGHSA and CDR2 as FRNQAP. The V and J ends lost 0 bases and 6 bases respectively, with 8 bases between them. The CDR3 runs to 13 residues. The CDR3 DNA, read in part, is TGTGCAAGCAGCTTAGATAGTGGGGCAGAAGTCTTC. Its translation is CASSLDSGAEVF. The full-length CDR3 reads as CASSLDSGAEVFF. Full variable domain (remainder filled in from reference TRBV16 and TRBJ1-1): NAGVIQTPRHKVTGKGQEATLWCEPISGHSAVFWYRQTIVQGLEFLTYFRNQAPIDDSGMPKERFSAQMPNQSHSTLKIQSTQPQDSAVYLCASSLDSGAEVFFGKGTRLTVV.

In the case of this clone: Gene names follow the mouse nomenclature. The CDR3 sequence is CASSPPLGYNQDTQYF. The sequenced part of the CDR3 DNA is TGTGCCAGCAGTCCCCCACTGGGTTATAACCAAGACACCCAGTAC. This rearrangement joins TRBV26 to TRBJ2-5; tentative D call: TRBD2 (6 bases). The CDR3 end lies 1 residue beyond the end of the read and is filled in from the germline J gene. Trimming pared 4 bases from V and 0 bases from J, leaving 14 bases between. The CDR3 extends over 16 amino acids. The germline CDR1 and CDR2 sequences are KGHPV and FQNQEV (reference sequence).

A single count supports this clone. Germline and genes: mouse. The CDR3 end is not reached by the read, which stops 1 residue before it; the germline J gene fills it in. The rearrangement joins TRBV16 to TRBJ2-5; TRBD2 matches at 10 bases. This CDR3 comprises 15 residues. V dropped 3 bases and J dropped 6; count of bases not matched to a gene: 6. CDR1 is SGHSA, CDR2 FRNQAP, per germline. CDR3 sequence: CASSFSGGAGDTQYF. The covered CDR3 bases are TGTGCAAGCAGCTTCTCTGGGGGGGCGGGGGACACCCAGTAC.

This clone was observed a handful of times. Here the gene names and germline are mouse. The read ends 1 residue shy of where the CDR3 ends; the end is completed using the germline J gene. This sequence joins TRBV26 and TRBJ2-2; no firm D call. Trimming took off 2 bases at V and 1 base at J, with 5 bases between the two ends. The CDR3 consists of 14 residues. Germline V gives CDR1 KGHPV, CDR2 FQNQEV (reference sequence). The DNA read from the CDR3 is TGTGCCAGCAGTCTGCGGAGAAACACCGGGCAGCTCTAC. Its translation: CASSLRRNTGQLY. The full CDR3 protein is CASSLRRNTGQLYF.

Of note for this clone: These gene names are mouse names. From the germline J gene comes the end of the CDR3, since the read stops 1 residue before it. V is TRBV12-2 and J is TRBJ2-1; tentative D call: TRBD1 (6 bases). V gave up 0 bases and J gave up 2 bases, with 7 bases separating them. This CDR3 has 14 amino acids. Germline values: CDR1 SGHLS, CDR2 HYDKME. The sequenced part of the CDR3 DNA is TGTGCCAGCTCTCTCGGGACATACTATGCTGAGCAGTTC. Translation gives CASSLGTYYAEQF. The complete CDR3 protein is CASSLGTYYAEQFF.

About this clone: Gene names are the mouse ones. The CDR3 is cut off 1 residue early in the read; its end comes from the germline J gene. This chain uses TRBV13-2 with TRBJ2-1; 10 bases are a match to TRBD2. Germline CDR1 reads NNHNN; CDR2 reads SYGAGS (reference sequence). The CDR3 sequence is 16 residues long. The V segment lost 0 bases and the J segment 4 bases; nucleotides outside the gene matches: 4. The CDR3 bases that were read are TGTGCCAGCGGTGATGCCTGGGGGGGCGATTATGCTGAGCAGTTC. This translates into CASGDAWGGDYAEQF. The CDR3 as a whole reads CASGDAWGGDYAEQFF.

Regarding this clone: Genes here carry mouse names. The CDR3 end falls 1 residue outside the read, so it is completed with the germline J gene. The genes are TRBV26 and TRBJ2-1; D may match TRBD1 or TRBD2 (6 bases each). The V end lost 2 bases, the J end lost 0 bases, and 8 bases lay between the germline ends. Germline V gives CDR1 KGHPV, CDR2 FQNQEV (reference sequence). This CDR3 is built from 15 residues. The CDR3 loop reads CASSLRGDNYAEQFF. CDR3 DNA (partial): TGTGCCAGCAGTCTGAGGGGGGATAACTATGCTGAGCAGTTC.

Concerning this clone: Gene names and germline refer to mouse. The read terminates 1 residue ahead of where the CDR3 ends, so the germline J gene completes it. The chain recombines TRBV26 with TRBJ1-4; D gene unclear. V gave up 4 bases and J gave up 4 bases, with 7 bases separating them. Germline V gives CDR1 KGHPV, CDR2 FQNQEV (reference sequence). This CDR3 region has 13 residues. CDR3: CASSQGINERLFF. The CDR3 DNA, read in part, is TGTGCCAGCAGTCAGGGCATCAACGAAAGATTATTT. The full variable domain, its missing parts supplied by reference TRBV26 and TRBJ1-4, is NSKVIQTPRYLVKGQGQKAKMRCIPEKGHPVVFWYQQNKNNEFKFLINFQNQEVLQQIDMTEKRFSAECPSNSPCSLEIQSSEAGDSALYLCASSQGINERLFFGHGTKLSVL.

Remarks on this clone: Gene names refer to mouse genes. The read terminates 1 residue before the CDR3 end, so the remaining end is supplied by the germline J gene. The rearrangement links TRBV26 to TRBJ1-2; 8 nucleotides match TRBD1. CDR3 length: 14 residues. J lost 4 bases, V lost 2 bases, and 3 bases had no gene match. Germline V gene lookup returns CDR1 KGHPV and CDR2 FQNQEV (reference sequence). CDR3 bases read: TGTGCCAGCAGTCTGAGGACAGGGAGCTCCGACTACACC. This codes for CASSLRTGSSDYT. The entire CDR3 reads CASSLRTGSSDYTF.

This clone was seen a single time. Gene labels here are mouse ones. The read falls 1 residue short of the CDR3 end, and the missing part is taken from the germline J gene. The chain links TRBV5 to TRBJ2-1; TRBD2 matches at 7 bases. The ends lost 3 bases at V and 1 base at J; junction bases unmatched: 6. In germline, CDR1 is LGHNA, CDR2 YNLKQL (reference sequence). The CDR3 is 16 amino acids. CDR3 DNA, as far as it was read: TGTGCCAGCAGCCATCATGGACTGGCGAACTATGCTGAGCAGTTC. It codes for CASSHHGLANYAEQF. The whole CDR3 protein is CASSHHGLANYAEQFF.

For this clone: The genes are named according to mouse. Sequencing ends 1 residue short of the CDR3 end; the germline J gene provides the rest. The rearrangement uses TRBV26 and TRBJ2-7, with 7 bases fitting TRBD1. After removal of 6 bases from V and 2 bases from J, the junction contained 4 bases not matched to a gene. The CDR3 has 13 amino acids. Looked up from germline, CDR1 is KGHPV and CDR2 is FQNQEV (reference sequence). The CDR3: CASSTGTAYEQYF. The CDR3 bases that were read are TGTGCCAGCAGCACCGGGACAGCCTATGAACAGTAC.

This clone was found a few times. Gene names denote mouse genes. The read comes to an end 1 residue before the CDR3 does, leaving the germline J gene to fill in the end. The rearrangement links TRBV3 to TRBJ1-6; D uncertain. TRBJ1-6 is annotated as an ORF whose role is uncertain. CDR1 and CDR2 (germline): SNHLY, FYNGKV (reference sequence). The CDR3 runs 14 residues. The V end was cut by 1 base, the J end by 3 bases, with 4 bases between. CDR3 DNA (partial): TGTGCCAGCAGCTTAGAGGGCTATAATTCGCCCCTCTAC. Translation: CASSLEGYNSPLY. From start to end, the CDR3 is CASSLEGYNSPLYF.

This clone appeared a few times. Gene names follow the mouse nomenclature. The CDR3 end lies 1 residue beyond the end of the read and is filled in from the germline J gene. The chain links TRBV15 to TRBJ1-4; tentatively, D is TRBD1 (6 bases). CDR1 and CDR2 (germline): SGHND, FRSKSL. V gave up 6 bases and J gave up 0 bases, with 11 bases separating them. The CDR3 runs to 15 residues. The sequenced CDR3 bases are TGTGCCAGCAGCCCCGGGACAATTTCCAACGAAAGATTATTT. Protein: CASSPGTISNERLF. From start to end, the CDR3 is CASSPGTISNERLFF.

As for this clone: These gene names are mouse names. The read terminates 1 residue before the CDR3 end, so the remaining end is supplied by the germline J gene. V gene TRBV26 combines with J gene TRBJ2-4, with D tentatively TRBD1 (6 bases). V lost 2 bases and J 3 bases, leaving 6 bases between the germline ends. From germline, CDR1 is KGHPV and CDR2 FQNQEV (reference sequence). This CDR3 is 13 amino acids long. CDR3 DNA (partial): TGTGCCAGCAGTCTGACAGGGCAAAACACCTTGTAC. This codes for CASSLTGQNTLY. The full CDR3 reads CASSLTGQNTLYF. Variable domain in full (rest from reference TRBV26 and TRBJ2-4): NSKVIQTPRYLVKGQGQKAKMRCIPEKGHPVVFWYQQNKNNEFKFLINFQNQEVLQQIDMTEKRFSAECPSNSPCSLEIQSSEAGDSALYLCASSLTGQNTLYFGAGTRLSVL.

Concerning this clone itself: Germline and genes here are mouse. Read sequence stops 1 residue before the CDR3 end, and the germline J gene provides the missing end. The J gene is TRBJ2-3, the V gene TRBV3; D remains unclear. CDR1 SNHLY and CDR2 FYNGKV come from the germline V gene (reference sequence). V shed 1 base and J shed 0 bases, with 5 bases lying between them. The CDR3 is 14 amino acids. The CDR3 region is CASSLVGSAETLYF. The sequenced part of the CDR3 DNA is TGTGCCAGCAGCTTAGTGGGAAGTGCAGAAACGCTGTAT.

This clone has just a few counts. Gene names and germline match the mouse. The read terminates 1 residue before the CDR3 end, so the remaining end is supplied by the germline J gene. This chain connects TRBV19 to TRBJ1-5; TRBD1 might be the D (6 bases). CDR1 and CDR2 (germline): FNHDT, SITEND (reference sequence). This CDR3 is built from 13 residues. The V gene lost 2 bases and the J gene lost 5 bases, with 8 bases spanning the gap. CDR3 loop: CASSIGTYQAPLF. The DNA read from the CDR3 is TGTGCCAGCAGTATCGGGACATACCAGGCTCCGCTT.